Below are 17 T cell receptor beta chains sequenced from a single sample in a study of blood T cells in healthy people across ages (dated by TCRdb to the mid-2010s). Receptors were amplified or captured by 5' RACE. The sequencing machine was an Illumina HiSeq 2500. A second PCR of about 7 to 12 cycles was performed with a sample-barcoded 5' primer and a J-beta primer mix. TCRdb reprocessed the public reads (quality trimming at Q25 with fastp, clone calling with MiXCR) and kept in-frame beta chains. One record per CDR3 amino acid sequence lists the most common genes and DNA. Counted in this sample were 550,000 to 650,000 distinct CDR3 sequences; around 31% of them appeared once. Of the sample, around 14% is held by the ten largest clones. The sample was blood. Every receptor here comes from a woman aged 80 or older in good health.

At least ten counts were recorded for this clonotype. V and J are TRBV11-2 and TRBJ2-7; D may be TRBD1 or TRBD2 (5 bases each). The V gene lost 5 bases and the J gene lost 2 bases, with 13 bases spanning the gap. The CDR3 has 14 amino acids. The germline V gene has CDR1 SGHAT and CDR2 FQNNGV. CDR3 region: CASSRGPRTYEQYF. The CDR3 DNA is TGTGCCAGCAGCCGGGGACCGAGAACCTACGAGCAGTACTTC.

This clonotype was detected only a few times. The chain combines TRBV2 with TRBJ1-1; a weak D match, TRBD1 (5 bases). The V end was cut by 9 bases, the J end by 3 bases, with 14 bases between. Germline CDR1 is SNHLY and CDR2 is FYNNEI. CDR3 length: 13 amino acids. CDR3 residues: CASKQDSDTEAFF. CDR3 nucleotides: TGTGCCAGTAAACAGGATTCCGACACTGAAGCTTTCTTT.

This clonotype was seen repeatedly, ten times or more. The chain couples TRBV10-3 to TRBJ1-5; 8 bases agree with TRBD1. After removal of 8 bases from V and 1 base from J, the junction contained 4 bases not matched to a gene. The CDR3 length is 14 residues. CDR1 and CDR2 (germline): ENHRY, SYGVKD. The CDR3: CAISAGGSNQPQHF. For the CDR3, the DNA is TGTGCCATCTCAGCAGGGGGCAGCAATCAGCCCCAGCATTTT.

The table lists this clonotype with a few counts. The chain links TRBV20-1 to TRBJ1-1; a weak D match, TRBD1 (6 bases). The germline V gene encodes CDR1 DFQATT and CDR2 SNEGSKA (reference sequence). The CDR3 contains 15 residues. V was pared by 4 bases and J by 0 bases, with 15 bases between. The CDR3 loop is CSATRGGRMNTEAFF. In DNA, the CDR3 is TGCAGTGCTACCAGGGGCGGGAGAATGAACACTGAAGCTTTCTTT.

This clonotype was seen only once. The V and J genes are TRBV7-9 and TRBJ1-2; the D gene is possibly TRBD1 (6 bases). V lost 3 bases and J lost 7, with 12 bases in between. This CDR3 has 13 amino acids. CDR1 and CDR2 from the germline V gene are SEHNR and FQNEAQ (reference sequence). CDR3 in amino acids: CASSFQGQGGYTF. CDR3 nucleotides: TGTGCCAGCAGCTTCCAGGGGCAGGGTGGCTACACCTTC. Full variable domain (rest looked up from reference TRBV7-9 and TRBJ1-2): DTGVSQNPRHKITKRGQNVTFRCDPISEHNRLYWYRQTLGQGPEFLTYFQNEAQLEKSRLLSDRFSAERPKGSFSTLEIQRTEQGDSAMYLCASSFQGQGGYTFGSGTRLTVV.

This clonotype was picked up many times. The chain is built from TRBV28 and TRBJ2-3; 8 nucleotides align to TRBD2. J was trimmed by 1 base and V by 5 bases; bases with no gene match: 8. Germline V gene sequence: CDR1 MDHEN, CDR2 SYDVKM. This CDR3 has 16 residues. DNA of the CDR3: TGTGCCAGCAGTGCAGCGGCGGGGGGACGCACAGATACGCAGTATTTT. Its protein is CASSAAAGGRTDTQYF.

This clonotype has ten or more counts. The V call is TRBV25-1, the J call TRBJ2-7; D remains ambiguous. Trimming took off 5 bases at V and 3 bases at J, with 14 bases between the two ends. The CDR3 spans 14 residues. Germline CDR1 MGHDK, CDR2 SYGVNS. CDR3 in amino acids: CASSTSGSYYEQYF. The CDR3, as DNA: TGTGCCAGCAGTACCTCCGGGTCGTACTACGAGCAGTACTTC.

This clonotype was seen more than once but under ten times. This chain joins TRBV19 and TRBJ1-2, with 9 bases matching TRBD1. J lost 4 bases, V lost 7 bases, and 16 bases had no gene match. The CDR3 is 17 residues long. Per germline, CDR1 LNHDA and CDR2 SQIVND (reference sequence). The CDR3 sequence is CASNRGTGFYESYGYTF. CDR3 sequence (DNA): TGTGCCAGTAACAGAGGGACAGGGTTTTACGAGAGCTATGGCTACACCTTC.

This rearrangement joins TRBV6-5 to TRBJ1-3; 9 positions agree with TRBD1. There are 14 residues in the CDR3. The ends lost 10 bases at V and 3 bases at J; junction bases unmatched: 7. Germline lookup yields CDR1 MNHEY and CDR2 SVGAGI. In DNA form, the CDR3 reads TGTGCCACATACAGGGGGCAAGATGGAAACACCATATATTTT. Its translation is CATYRGQDGNTIYF.

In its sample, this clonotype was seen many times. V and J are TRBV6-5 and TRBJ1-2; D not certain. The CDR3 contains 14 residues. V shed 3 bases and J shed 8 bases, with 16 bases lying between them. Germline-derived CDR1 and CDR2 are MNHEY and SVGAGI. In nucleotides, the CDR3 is TGTGCCAGCAGTTATTCCGGGCCCCGAGGGGGCTACACCTTC. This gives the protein CASSYSGPRGGYTF.

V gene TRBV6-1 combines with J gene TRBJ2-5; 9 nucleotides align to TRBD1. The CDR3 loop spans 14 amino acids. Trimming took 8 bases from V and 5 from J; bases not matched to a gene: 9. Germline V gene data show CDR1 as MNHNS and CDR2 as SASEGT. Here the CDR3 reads CASGRQGEVETQYF. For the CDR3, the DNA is TGTGCCAGCGGACGACAGGGGGAGGTGGAGACCCAGTACTTC.

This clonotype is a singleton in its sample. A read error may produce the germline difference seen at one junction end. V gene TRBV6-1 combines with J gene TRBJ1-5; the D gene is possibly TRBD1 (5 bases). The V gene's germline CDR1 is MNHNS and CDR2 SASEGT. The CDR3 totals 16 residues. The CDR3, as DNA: TGTGCCAGCAGTGACCGACAGAAGTGGGGCAATCGGCCCCAGCATTTT. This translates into CASSDRQKWGNRPQHF.

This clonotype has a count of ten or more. The CDR3 nucleotides read TGTGCCTGGAGTCTCAAGACGGGACAGCAAGAGACCCAGTACTTC. Its translation: CAWSLKTGQQETQYF. This chain links TRBV30 with TRBJ2-5; 7 bases align to TRBD1. The CDR3 extends over 15 amino acids. With V trimmed by 2 bases and J by 2 bases, 8 bases remained unmatched. CDR1 and CDR2 from the germline V gene are GTSNPN and SVGIG (reference sequence).

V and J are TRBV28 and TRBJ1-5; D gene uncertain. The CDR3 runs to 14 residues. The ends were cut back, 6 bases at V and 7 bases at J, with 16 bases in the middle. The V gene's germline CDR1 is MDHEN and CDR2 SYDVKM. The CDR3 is CASSSQRVGQPQHF. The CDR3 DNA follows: TGTGCCAGCAGCTCCCAGAGGGTAGGCCAGCCCCAGCATTTT.

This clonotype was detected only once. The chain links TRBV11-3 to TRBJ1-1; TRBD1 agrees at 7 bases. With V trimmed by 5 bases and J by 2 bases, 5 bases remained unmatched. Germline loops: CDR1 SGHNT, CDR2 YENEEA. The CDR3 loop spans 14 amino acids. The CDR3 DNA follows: TGTGCCAGCAGCATAAACAGGGGAAACACTGAAGCTTTCTTT. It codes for CASSINRGNTEAFF.

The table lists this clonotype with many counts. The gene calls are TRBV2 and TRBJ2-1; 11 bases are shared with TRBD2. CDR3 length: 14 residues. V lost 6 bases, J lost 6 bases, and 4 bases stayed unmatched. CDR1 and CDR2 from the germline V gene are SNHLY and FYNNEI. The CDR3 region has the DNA TGTGCCAGCAGCAGGACTAGCGGGCGCAATGAGCAGTTCTTC. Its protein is CASSRTSGRNEQFF.

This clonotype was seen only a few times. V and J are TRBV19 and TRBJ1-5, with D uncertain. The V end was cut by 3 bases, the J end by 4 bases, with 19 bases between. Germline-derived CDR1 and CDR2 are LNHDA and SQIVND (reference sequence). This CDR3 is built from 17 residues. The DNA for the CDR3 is TGTGCCAGTAGTATTAGGGTCGCGCGTTTAGGGAATCAGCCCCAGCATTTT. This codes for CASSIRVARLGNQPQHF.